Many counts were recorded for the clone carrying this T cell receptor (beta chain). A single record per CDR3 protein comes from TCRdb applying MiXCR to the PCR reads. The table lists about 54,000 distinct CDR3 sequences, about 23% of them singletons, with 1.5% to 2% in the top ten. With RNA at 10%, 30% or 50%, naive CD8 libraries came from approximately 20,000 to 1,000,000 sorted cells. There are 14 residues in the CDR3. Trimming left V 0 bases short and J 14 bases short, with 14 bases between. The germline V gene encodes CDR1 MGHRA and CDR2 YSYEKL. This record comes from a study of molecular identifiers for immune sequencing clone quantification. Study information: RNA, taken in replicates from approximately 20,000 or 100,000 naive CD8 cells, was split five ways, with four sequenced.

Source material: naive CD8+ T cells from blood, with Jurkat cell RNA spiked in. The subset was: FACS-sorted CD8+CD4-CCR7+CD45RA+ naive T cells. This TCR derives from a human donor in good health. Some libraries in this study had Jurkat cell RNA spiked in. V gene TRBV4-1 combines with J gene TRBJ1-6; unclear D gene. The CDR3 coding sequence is TGCGCCAGCAGCCAAGAGGCCAGCCGAAACACCCTCCACTTT. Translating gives CASSQEASRNTLHF.